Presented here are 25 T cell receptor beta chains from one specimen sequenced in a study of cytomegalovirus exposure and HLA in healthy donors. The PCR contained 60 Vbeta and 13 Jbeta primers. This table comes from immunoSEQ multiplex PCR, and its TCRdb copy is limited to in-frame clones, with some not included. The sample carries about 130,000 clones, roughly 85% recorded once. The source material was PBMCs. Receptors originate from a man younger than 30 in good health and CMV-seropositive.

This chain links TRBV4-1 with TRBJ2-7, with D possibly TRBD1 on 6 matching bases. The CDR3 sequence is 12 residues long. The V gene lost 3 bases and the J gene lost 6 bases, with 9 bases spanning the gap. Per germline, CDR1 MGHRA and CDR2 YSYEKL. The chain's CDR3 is CASSHPRGEQYF. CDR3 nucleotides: TGCGCCAGCAGCCATCCCAGGGGCGAGCAGTACTTC.

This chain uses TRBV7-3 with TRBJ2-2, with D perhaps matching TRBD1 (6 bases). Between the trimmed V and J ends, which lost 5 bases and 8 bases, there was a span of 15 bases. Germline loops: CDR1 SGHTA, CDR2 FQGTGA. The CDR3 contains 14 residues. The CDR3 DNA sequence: TGTGCCAGCAGCCCGGGACAAGCCATTGGGGAGCTGTTTTTT. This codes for CASSPGQAIGELFF. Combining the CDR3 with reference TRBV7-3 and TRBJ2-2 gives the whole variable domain GAGVSQTPSNKVTEKGKYVELRCDPISGHTALYWYRQSLGQGPEFLIYFQGTGAADDSGLPNDRFFAVRPEGSVSTLKIQRTERGDSAVYLCASSPGQAIGELFFGEGSRLTVL.

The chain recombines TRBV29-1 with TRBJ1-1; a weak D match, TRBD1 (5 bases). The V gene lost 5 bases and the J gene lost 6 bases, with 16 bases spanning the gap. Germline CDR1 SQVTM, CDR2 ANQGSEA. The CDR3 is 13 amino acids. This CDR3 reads CSVKGQAGPEAFF. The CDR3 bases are TGCAGCGTTAAAGGGCAGGCGGGGCCTGAAGCTTTCTTT.

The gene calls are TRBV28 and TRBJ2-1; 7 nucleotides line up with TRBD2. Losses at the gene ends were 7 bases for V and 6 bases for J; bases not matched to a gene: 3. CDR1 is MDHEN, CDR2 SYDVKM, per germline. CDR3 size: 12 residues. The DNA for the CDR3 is TGTGCCAGCAACCCGGGGGGCAATGAGCAGTTCTTC. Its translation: CASNPGGNEQFF.

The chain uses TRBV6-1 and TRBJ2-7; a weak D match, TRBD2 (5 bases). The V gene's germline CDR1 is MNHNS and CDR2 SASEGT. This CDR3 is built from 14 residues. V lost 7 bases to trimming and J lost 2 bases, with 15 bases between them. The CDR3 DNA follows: TGTGCCAGCACCCCTGAGGGTCGAACCTACGAGCAGTACTTC. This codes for CASTPEGRTYEQYF.

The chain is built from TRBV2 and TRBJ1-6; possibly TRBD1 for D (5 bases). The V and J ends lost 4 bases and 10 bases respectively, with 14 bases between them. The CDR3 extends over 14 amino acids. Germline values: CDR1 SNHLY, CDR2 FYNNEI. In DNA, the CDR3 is TGTGCCAGCAGTGGGGGGGAAGCCCGATCACCCCTCCACTTT. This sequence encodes CASSGGEARSPLHF.

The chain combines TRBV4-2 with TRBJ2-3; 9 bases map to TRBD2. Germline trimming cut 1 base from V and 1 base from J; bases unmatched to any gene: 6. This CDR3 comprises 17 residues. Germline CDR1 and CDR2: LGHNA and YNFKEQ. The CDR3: CASSQVMGGGGTDTQYF. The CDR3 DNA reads TGTGCCAGCAGCCAAGTGATGGGCGGGGGGGGCACAGATACGCAGTATTTT.

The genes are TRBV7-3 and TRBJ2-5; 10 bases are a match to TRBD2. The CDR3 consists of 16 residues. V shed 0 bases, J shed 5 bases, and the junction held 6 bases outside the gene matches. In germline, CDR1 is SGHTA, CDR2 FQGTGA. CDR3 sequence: CASSLTPSGGLETQYF. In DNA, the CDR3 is TGTGCCAGCAGCTTAACACCTAGCGGGGGCCTCGAGACCCAGTACTTC. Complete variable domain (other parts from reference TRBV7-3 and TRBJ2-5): GAGVSQTPSNKVTEKGKYVELRCDPISGHTALYWYRQSLGQGPEFLIYFQGTGAADDSGLPNDRFFAVRPEGSVSTLKIQRTERGDSAVYLCASSLTPSGGLETQYFGPGTRLLVL.

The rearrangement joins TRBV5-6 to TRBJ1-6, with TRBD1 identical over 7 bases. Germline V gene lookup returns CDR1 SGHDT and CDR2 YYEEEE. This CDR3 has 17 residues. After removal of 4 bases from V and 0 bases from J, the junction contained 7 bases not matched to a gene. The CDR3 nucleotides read TGTGCCAGCAGCGCCGGACAGGATAGCTCCTATAATTCACCCCTCCACTTT. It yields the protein CASSAGQDSSYNSPLHF.

CDR3 loop: CASSFATSSETQYF. DNA for the CDR3: TGTGCCAGCAGCTTTGCGACTTCATCGGAGACCCAGTACTTC. V and J are TRBV5-4 and TRBJ2-5; no clear D. The ends were cut back, 2 bases at V and 5 bases at J, with 13 bases in the middle. The CDR3 sequence is 14 residues long. Germline V gene data show CDR1 as SGHNT and CDR2 as YYREEE (reference sequence).

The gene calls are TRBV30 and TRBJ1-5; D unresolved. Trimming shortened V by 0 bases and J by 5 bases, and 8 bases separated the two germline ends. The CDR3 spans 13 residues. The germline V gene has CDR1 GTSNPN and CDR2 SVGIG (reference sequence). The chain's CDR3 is CAWSVTGDQPQHF. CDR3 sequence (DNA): TGTGCCTGGAGTGTAACCGGTGATCAGCCCCAGCATTTT. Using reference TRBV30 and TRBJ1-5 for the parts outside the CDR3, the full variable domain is SQTIHQWPATLVQPVGSPLSLECTVEGTSNPNLYWYRQAAGRGLQLLFYSVGIGQISSEVPQNLSASRPQDRQFILSSKKLLLSDSGFYLCAWSVTGDQPQHFGDGTRLSIL.

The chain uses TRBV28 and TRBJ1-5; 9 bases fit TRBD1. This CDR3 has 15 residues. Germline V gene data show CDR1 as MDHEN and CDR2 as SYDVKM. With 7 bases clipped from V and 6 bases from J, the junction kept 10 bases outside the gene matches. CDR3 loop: CASTKRTGEGQPQHF. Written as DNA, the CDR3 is TGTGCCAGCACAAAGCGGACAGGGGAGGGTCAGCCCCAGCATTTT.

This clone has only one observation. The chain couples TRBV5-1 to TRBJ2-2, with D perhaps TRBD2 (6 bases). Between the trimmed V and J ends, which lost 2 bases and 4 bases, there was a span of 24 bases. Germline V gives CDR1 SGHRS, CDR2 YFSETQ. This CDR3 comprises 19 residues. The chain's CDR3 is CASSFHDGWGDMSTGELFF. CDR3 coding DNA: TGCGCCAGCAGCTTTCATGACGGCTGGGGGGATATGAGCACCGGGGAGCTGTTTTTT.

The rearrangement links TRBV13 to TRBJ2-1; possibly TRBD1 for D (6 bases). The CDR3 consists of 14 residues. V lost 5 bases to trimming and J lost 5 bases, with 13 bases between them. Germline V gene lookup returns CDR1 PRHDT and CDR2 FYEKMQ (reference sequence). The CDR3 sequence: CASSPRTANNEQFF. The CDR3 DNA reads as TGTGCCAGCAGCCCTAGGACAGCCAACAATGAGCAGTTCTTC.

CDR3 sequence (DNA): TGTGCCAGCAGCCTCACAGGGGCAGCTGAAGCTTTCTTT. It codes for CASSLTGAAEAFF. This chain uses TRBV11-3 with TRBJ1-1; TRBD1 matches at 7 bases. From germline, CDR1 is SGHNT and CDR2 YENEEA. The CDR3 length is 13 residues. V was clipped by 5 bases and J by 6 bases; unmatched bases: 6.

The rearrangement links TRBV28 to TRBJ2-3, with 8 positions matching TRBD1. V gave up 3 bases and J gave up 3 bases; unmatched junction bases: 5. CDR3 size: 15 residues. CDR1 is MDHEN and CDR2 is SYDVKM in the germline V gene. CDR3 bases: TGTGCCAGCAGTTTTCCAGGGGGCGGGACAGATACGCAGTATTTT. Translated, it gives CASSFPGGGTDTQYF. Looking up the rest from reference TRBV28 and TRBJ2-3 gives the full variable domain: DVKVTQSSRYLVKRTGEKVFLECVQDMDHENMFWYRQDPGLGLRLIYFSYDVKMKEKGDIPEGYSVSREKKERFSLILESASTNQTSMYLCASSFPGGGTDTQYFGPGTRLTVL.

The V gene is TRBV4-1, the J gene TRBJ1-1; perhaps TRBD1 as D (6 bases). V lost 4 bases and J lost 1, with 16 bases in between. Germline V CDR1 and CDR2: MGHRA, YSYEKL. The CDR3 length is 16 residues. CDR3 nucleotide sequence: TGCGCCAGCAGCCCGGGACATTCGGGCAGGAACACTGAAGCTTTCTTT. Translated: CASSPGHSGRNTEAFF.

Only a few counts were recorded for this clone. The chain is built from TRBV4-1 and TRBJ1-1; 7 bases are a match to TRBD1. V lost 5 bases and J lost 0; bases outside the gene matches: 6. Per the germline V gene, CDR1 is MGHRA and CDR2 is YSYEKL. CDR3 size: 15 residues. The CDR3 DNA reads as TGCGCCAGCAGCTCACCCGGGACAGTGAACACTGAAGCTTTCTTT. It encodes CASSSPGTVNTEAFF.

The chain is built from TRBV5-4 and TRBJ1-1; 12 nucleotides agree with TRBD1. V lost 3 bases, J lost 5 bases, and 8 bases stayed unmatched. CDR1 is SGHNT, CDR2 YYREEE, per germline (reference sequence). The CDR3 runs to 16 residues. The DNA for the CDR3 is TGTGCCAGCAGCTGGGGACAGGGGGCAGAGGGGACTGAAGCTTTCTTT. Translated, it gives CASSWGQGAEGTEAFF. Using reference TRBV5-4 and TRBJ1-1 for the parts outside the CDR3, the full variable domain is ETGVTQSPTHLIKTRGQQVTLRCSSQSGHNTVSWYQQALGQGPQFIFQYYREEENGRGNFPPRFSGLQFPNYSSELNVNALELDDSALYLCASSWGQGAEGTEAFFGQGTRLTVV.

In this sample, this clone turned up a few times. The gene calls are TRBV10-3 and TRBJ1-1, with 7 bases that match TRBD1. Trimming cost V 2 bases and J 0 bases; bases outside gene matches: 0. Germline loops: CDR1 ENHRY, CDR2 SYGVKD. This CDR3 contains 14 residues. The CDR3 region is CAISEDRVNTEAFF. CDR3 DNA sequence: TGTGCCATCAGTGAGGACAGGGTGAACACTGAAGCTTTCTTT.

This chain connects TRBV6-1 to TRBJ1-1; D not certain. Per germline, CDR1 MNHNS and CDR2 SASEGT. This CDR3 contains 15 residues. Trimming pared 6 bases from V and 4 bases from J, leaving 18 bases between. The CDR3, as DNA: TGTGCCAGCAGCCCCTTAGAGGTAATGGGCACTGAAGCTTTCTTT. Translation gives CASSPLEVMGTEAFF.

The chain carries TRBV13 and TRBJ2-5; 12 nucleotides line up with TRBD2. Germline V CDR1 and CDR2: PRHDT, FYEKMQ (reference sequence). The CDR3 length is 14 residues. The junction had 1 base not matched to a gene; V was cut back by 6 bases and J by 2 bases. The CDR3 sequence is CASRTSGGQETQYF. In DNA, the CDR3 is TGTGCCAGCAGGACTAGCGGGGGACAAGAGACCCAGTACTTC.

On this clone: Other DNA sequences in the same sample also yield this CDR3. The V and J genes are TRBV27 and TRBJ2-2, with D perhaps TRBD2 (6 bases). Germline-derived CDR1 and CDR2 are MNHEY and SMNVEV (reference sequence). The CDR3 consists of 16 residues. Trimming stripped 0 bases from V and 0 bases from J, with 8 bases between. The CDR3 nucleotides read TGTGCCAGCAGTTTATCGGGCGGGGCGAACACCGGGGAGCTGTTTTTT. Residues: CASSLSGGANTGELFF.

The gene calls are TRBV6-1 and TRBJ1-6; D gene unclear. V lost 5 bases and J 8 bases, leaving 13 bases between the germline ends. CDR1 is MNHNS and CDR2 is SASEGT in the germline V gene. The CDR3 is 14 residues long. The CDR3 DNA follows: TGTGCCAGCAGTCGGGAATTATTTGATTCACCCCTCCACTTT. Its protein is CASSRELFDSPLHF.

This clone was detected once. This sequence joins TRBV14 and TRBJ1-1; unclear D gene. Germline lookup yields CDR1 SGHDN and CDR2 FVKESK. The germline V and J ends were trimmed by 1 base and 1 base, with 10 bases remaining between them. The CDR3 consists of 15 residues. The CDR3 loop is CASSQVPGGNTEAFF. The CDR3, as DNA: TGTGCCAGCAGCCAAGTGCCGGGTGGGAACACTGAAGCTTTCTTT.